This TCR beta chain was documented in a study of blood T cell repertoires in COVID-19. How the authors handled the data: Estimated nucleated cell counts came from reference gene primer amplification. TCRdb's table, derived via immunoSEQ multiplex PCR, lists solely in-frame clones and lacks some. The DNA was the basis for D and trimming; V, J and clone size are from that table. The sample includes some 220,000 clones, roughly 85% of them seen just once. The sequencing input was peripheral blood. The sequence derives from a woman in her seventies with COVID-19, enrolled during active disease.

CDR3 DNA sequence: TGTGCCAGCAGCCGACTAGCGGGAGTGGGCGAGACCCAGTACTTC. Its translation is CASSRLAGVGETQYF. The chain recombines TRBV5-4 with TRBJ2-5; TRBD2 matches 12 bases. J gave up 5 bases and V 4 bases, and 6 bases lay outside the gene matches. Looked up from germline, CDR1 is SGHNT and CDR2 is YYREEE (reference sequence). There are 15 residues in the CDR3.